One and the same sample provided the 20 T cell receptor beta chains below, sequenced in a study of neoadjuvant anti-PD-1 for oral cavity cancer (dated by TCRdb to the early 2020s). The time point label of this sample denotes: before neoadjuvant nivolumab. Libraries were made using the immunoSEQ multiplex PCR assay. TCRdb mirrors the immuneACCESS table, restricted to in-frame sequences. Some clones are absent from its copies; in checked studies, under half trace to an unresolved V gene, and the reason for the others is unknown. The sample table lists fewer than 20,000 clones, about three fifths of them with a count of one. The ten largest clonotypes hold around 2.8% of the sample. Sequencing was performed on PBMCs, taken before nivolumab (anti-PD-1) treatment. The receptor source for this set is a person aged 40-85 years with oral cavity squamous cell carcinoma.

This clone has only a few counts. The chain recombines TRBV2 with TRBJ1-1; 8 bases line up with TRBD1. The ends lost 4 bases at V and 8 bases at J; junction bases unmatched: 0. There are 11 residues in the CDR3. Germline CDR1 and CDR2: SNHLY and FYNNEI. Here the CDR3 reads CASSGQGEAFF. The DNA for the CDR3 is TGTGCCAGCAGTGGACAGGGGGAAGCTTTCTTT.

The gene calls are TRBV5-1 and TRBJ2-1; possible D gene TRBD2, 5 bases. V dropped 2 bases and J dropped 9 bases, with 12 bases sitting between them. The V gene's germline CDR1 is SGHRS and CDR2 YFSETQ. This CDR3 has 13 amino acids. This CDR3 reads CASSLGSFGEQFF. Here the CDR3 DNA reads TGCGCCAGCAGCTTAGGGAGCTTCGGTGAGCAGTTCTTC.

The table lists this clone with a few counts. The junction departs from germline at one end; a sequencing error may be responsible. The chain has TRBV7-8 and TRBJ1-2; 9 bases are a match to TRBD1. Germline lookup yields CDR1 SGHVS and CDR2 FQNEAQ. CDR3 length: 14 amino acids. The CDR3 sequence: CASSPNPGQGWGAF. The CDR3 bases are TGTGCCAGCAGCCCGAACCCGGGACAGGGTTGGGGAGCCTTC.

The chain couples TRBV28 to TRBJ2-7; D tentatively fits TRBD1 or TRBD2 (5 bases each). Germline V gene lookup returns CDR1 MDHEN and CDR2 SYDVKM. This CDR3 region has 14 residues. Trimming took off 6 bases at V and 2 bases at J, with 14 bases between the two ends. CDR3 bases: TGTGCCAGCAGCCCCGGGACGTTACCCTACGAGCAGTACTTC. Translated, it gives CASSPGTLPYEQYF. Full variable domain (outside the CDR3, taken from reference TRBV28 and TRBJ2-7): DVKVTQSSRYLVKRTGEKVFLECVQDMDHENMFWYRQDPGLGLRLIYFSYDVKMKEKGDIPEGYSVSREKKERFSLILESASTNQTSMYLCASSPGTLPYEQYFGPGTRLTVT.

This chain uses TRBV11-2 with TRBJ2-7; D remains unclear. Deletions cut 5 bases from V and 6 bases from J, with 20 bases between. The germline V gene encodes CDR1 SGHAT and CDR2 FQNNGV. There are 15 residues in the CDR3. The CDR3 DNA sequence: TGTGCCAGCAGCCAACCAATGGCGACCAAGGGCGAGCAGTACTTC. Residues: CASSQPMATKGEQYF.

This clone was observed a few times. The gene calls are TRBV11-2 and TRBJ1-4; D ambiguous. Germline lookup yields CDR1 SGHAT and CDR2 FQNNGV. Deletions cut 5 bases from V and 7 bases from J, with 17 bases between. CDR3 size: 15 residues. The CDR3 loop reads CASSLQTQRAEKLFF. CDR3 bases: TGTGCCAGCAGCCTCCAGACCCAGCGGGCTGAAAAACTGTTTTTT.

The table lists this clone with a count of one. This chain connects TRBV2 to TRBJ1-4; D is unresolved. The V end was cut by 7 bases, the J end by 0 bases, with 9 bases between. Germline CDR1 and CDR2: SNHLY and FYNNEI. This CDR3 comprises 14 residues. Written as DNA, the CDR3 is TGTGCCAGCACTACGGAGGCAACTAATGAAAAACTGTTTTTT. Protein sequence: CASTTEATNEKLFF.

This chain joins TRBV4-1 and TRBJ2-5; TRBD1 matches at 10 bases. Germline V gene data show CDR1 as MGHRA and CDR2 as YSYEKL. Trimming took 0 bases from V and 6 from J; bases not matched to a gene: 10. The CDR3 totals 17 residues. CDR3 residues: CASSQESDRGRVQTQYF. As DNA, the CDR3 is TGCGCCAGCAGCCAAGAATCCGACAGGGGGCGAGTGCAGACCCAGTACTTC.

This clone has more than one count but fewer than ten. This chain links TRBV9 with TRBJ2-1; weak D call: TRBD2 (5 bases). V lost 4 bases, J lost 3 bases, and 8 bases lay in between. The germline gives CDR1 SGDLS, CDR2 YYNGEE. The CDR3 loop spans 13 amino acids. DNA for the CDR3: TGTGCCAGCAGCAGGACTGTCTACAATGAGCAGTTCTTC. This encodes CASSRTVYNEQFF.

The chain joins TRBV5-4 to TRBJ2-3; 10 bases line up with TRBD1. The CDR3 extends over 14 amino acids. CDR1 SGHNT and CDR2 YYREEE come from the germline V gene (reference sequence). With V trimmed by 4 bases and J by 4 bases, 3 bases remained unmatched. Written as DNA, the CDR3 is TGTGCCAGCAGCCTGGACAGGGGGGCAGATACGCAGTATTTT. Translated: CASSLDRGADTQYF.

The chain links TRBV11-2 to TRBJ1-2; 7 nucleotides match TRBD1. The CDR3 is made up of 16 amino acids. The junction had 18 bases not matched to a gene; V was cut back by 0 bases and J by 14 bases. The germline V gene encodes CDR1 SGHAT and CDR2 FQNNGV. The CDR3 nucleotides are TGTGCCAGCAGCTTAGAGGTCTTTTTAGGGGGCGCCGAAAGGACCTTC. It encodes CASSLEVFLGGAERTF. The variable domain in full, completed from reference TRBV11-2 and TRBJ1-2, reads EAGVAQSPRYKIIEKRQSVAFWCNPISGHATLYWYQQILGQGPKLLIQFQNNGVVDDSQLPKDRFSAERLKGVDSTLKIQPAKLEDSAVYLCASSLEVFLGGAERTFGSGTRLTVV.

This clone has just a few counts. This chain joins TRBV7-2 and TRBJ2-4; the D is unclear. The CDR3 runs to 14 residues. The germline gives CDR1 SGHTA, CDR2 FQGNSA. Trimming took off 5 bases at V and 1 base at J, with 9 bases between the two ends. CDR3 in DNA: TGTGCCAGCAGCCAGCAGGATGCCAAAAACATTCAGTACTTC. Translated: CASSQQDAKNIQYF.

This clone was observed a handful of times. This CDR3 is CASSEGQLNTGELFF. DNA for the CDR3: TGTGCCAGCAGTGAGGGACAGTTGAACACCGGGGAGCTGTTTTTT. The gene calls are TRBV2 and TRBJ2-2, with 7 bases identical to TRBD1. The CDR3 extends over 15 amino acids. The J segment lost 1 base and the V segment lost 3 bases, leaving 2 bases of the junction unmatched. In germline, CDR1 is SNHLY, CDR2 FYNNEI.

The rearrangement links TRBV7-8 to TRBJ1-5, with D possibly TRBD1 on 5 matching bases. The V and J ends lost 4 bases and 0 bases respectively, with 13 bases between them. Germline V gene data show CDR1 as SGHVS and CDR2 as FQNEAQ. The CDR3 extends over 16 amino acids. CDR3 DNA sequence: TGTGCCAGCAGCTCGTCCGGGACGCATAGCAATCAGCCCCAGCATTTT. It is translated as CASSSSGTHSNQPQHF.

In this sample, this clone turned up once. The chain links TRBV29-1 to TRBJ1-1; no clear D. The CDR3 runs 17 residues. The germline CDR1 and CDR2 sequences are SQVTM and ANQGSEA. The V end was cut by 0 bases, the J end by 4 bases, with 21 bases between. CDR3 region: CSVEDARSQAVGTEAFF. The CDR3 nucleotides are TGCAGCGTTGAAGATGCCCGGAGTCAGGCCGTGGGCACTGAAGCTTTCTTT. The full variable domain, rest sourced from reference TRBV29-1 and TRBJ1-1, is SAVISQKPSRDICQRGTSLTIQCQVDSQVTMMFWYRQQPGQSLTLIATANQGSEATYESGFVIDKFPISRPNLTFSTLTVSNMSPEDSSIYLCSVEDARSQAVGTEAFFGQGTRLTVV.

The gene calls are TRBV13 and TRBJ2-7; 8 nucleotides match TRBD2. Germline values: CDR1 PRHDT, CDR2 FYEKMQ (reference sequence). J was trimmed by 3 bases and V by 4 bases; bases with no gene match: 11. This CDR3 comprises 16 residues. The CDR3 DNA reads as TGTGCCAGCAGCTGGGCCAGGGGCGGGAGGAACTACGAGCAGTACTTC. This gives the protein CASSWARGGRNYEQYF.

This sequence joins TRBV6-5 and TRBJ2-7; 8 positions match TRBD2. CDR3 length equals 12 residues. J gave up 4 bases and V 6 bases, and 2 bases lay outside the gene matches. The germline gives CDR1 MNHEY, CDR2 SVGAGI. CDR3 bases: TGTGCCAGCAGACTAGCGGCTTACGAGCAGTACTTC. Amino acids: CASRLAAYEQYF.

This clone came up a few times. The chain employs TRBV6-1 and TRBJ1-4; TRBD1 might be the D (5 bases). Germline lookup yields CDR1 MNHNS and CDR2 SASEGT. V shed 4 bases and J shed 8 bases, with 11 bases lying between them. This CDR3 is built from 13 residues. CDR3: CASSAQGGEKLFF. In nucleotides, the CDR3 is TGTGCCAGCAGTGCGCAGGGAGGGGAAAAACTGTTTTTT.

The chain links TRBV7-6 to TRBJ2-5; a possible D gene is TRBD2 (6 bases). The V and J ends lost 1 base and 5 bases respectively, with 14 bases between them. Germline V gene lookup returns CDR1 SGHVS and CDR2 FNYEAQ. This CDR3 is built from 15 residues. CDR3 protein: CASSLGDRDSETQYF. The CDR3 nucleotides read TGTGCCAGCAGCTTAGGCGACCGGGACTCGGAGACCCAGTACTTC.

The chain is built from TRBV30 and TRBJ1-2; no clear D. Trimming took 0 bases from V and 4 from J, leaving 6 bases between them. From germline, CDR1 is GTSNPN and CDR2 SVGIG (reference sequence). The CDR3 is 12 amino acids. The CDR3 loop is CAWSVLSYGYTF. The CDR3 bases are TGTGCCTGGAGTGTACTCAGCTATGGCTACACCTTC.